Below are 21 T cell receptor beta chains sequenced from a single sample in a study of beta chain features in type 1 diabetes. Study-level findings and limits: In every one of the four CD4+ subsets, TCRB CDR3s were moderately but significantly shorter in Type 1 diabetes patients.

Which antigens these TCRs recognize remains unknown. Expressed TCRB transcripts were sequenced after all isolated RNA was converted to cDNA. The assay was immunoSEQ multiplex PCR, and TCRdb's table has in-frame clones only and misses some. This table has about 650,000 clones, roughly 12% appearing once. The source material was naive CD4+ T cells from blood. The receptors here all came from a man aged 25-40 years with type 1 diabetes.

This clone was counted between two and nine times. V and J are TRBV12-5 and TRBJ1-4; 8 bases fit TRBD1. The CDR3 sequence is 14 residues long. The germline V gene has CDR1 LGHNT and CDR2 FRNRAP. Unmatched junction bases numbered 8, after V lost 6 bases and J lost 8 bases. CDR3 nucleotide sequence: TGTGCTAGTGGCCCGGACAGGGTGTGGGAAAAACTGTTTTTT. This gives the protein CASGPDRVWEKLFF.

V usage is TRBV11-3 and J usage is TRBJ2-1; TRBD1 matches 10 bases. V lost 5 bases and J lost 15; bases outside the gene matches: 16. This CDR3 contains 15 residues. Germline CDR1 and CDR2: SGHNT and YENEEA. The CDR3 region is CASSPNGTGATWRFF. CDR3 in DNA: TGTGCCAGCAGCCCTAACGGGACAGGGGCGACATGGCGGTTCTTC.

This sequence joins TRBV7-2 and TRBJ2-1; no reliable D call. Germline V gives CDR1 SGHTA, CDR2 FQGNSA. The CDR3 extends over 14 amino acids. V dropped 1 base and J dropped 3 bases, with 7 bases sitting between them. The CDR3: CASSLVGNYNEQFF. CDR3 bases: TGTGCCAGCAGCTTAGTTGGGAACTACAATGAGCAGTTCTTC.

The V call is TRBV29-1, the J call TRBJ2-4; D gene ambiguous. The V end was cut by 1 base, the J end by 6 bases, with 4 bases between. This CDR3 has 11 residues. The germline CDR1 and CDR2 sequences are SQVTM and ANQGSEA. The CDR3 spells CSVEVSNIQYF. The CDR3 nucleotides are TGCAGCGTTGAAGTGTCAAACATTCAGTACTTC.

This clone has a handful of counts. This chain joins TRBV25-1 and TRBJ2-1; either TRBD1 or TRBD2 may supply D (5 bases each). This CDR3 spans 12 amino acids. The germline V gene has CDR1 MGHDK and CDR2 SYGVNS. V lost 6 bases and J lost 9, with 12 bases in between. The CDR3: CASRDEGIEQFF. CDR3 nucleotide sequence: TGTGCCAGCAGGGACGAGGGGATTGAGCAGTTCTTC.

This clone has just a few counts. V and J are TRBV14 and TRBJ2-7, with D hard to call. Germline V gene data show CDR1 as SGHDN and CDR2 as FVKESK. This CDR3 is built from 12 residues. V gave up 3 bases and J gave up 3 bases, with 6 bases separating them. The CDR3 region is CASSQLYYEQYF. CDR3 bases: TGTGCCAGCAGCCAGCTTTACTACGAGCAGTACTTC.

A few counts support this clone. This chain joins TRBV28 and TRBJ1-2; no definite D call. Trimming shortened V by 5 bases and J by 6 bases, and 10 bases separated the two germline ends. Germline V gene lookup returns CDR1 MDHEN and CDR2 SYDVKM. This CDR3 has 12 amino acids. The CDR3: CASSPDWNGYTF. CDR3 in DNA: TGTGCCAGCAGTCCCGACTGGAATGGCTACACCTTC.

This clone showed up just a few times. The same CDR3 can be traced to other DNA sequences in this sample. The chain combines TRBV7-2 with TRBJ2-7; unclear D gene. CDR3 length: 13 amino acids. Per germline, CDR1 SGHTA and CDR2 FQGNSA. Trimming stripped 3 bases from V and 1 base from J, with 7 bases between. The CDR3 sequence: CASSLALSYEQYF. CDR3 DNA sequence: TGTGCCAGCAGCTTGGCACTTTCCTACGAGCAGTACTTC.

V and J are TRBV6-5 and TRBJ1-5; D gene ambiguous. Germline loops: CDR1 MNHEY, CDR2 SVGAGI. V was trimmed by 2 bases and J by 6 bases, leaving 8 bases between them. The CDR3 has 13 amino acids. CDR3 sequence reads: CASSYAGGQPQHF. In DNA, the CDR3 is TGTGCCAGCAGTTACGCGGGAGGTCAGCCCCAGCATTTT.

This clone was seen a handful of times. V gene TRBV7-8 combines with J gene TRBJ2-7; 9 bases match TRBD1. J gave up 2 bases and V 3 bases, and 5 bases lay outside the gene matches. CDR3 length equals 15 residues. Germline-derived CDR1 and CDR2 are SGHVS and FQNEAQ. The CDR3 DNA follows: TGTGCCAGCAGCTTGGGGCGGACAGGGGCCTACGAGCAGTACTTC. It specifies CASSLGRTGAYEQYF.

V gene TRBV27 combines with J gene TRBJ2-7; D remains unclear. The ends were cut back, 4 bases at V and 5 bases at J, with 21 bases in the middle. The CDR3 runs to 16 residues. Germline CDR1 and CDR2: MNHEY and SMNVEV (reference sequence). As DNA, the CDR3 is TGTGCCAGCAGTTCCAATTTTGGAGTAGGGCTCCACGAGCAGTACTTC. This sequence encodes CASSSNFGVGLHEQYF.

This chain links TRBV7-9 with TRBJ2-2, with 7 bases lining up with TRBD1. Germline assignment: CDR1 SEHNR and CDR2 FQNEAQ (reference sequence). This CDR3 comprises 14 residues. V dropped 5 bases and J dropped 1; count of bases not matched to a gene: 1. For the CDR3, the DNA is TGTGCCAGCAGCCGACAGGGGAACACCGGGGAGCTGTTTTTT. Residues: CASSRQGNTGELFF.

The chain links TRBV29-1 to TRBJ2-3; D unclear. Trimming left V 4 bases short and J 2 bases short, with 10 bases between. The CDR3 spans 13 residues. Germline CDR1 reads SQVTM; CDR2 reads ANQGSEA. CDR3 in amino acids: CSVVWQSTDTQYF. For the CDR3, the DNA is TGCAGCGTTGTTTGGCAGTCCACAGATACGCAGTATTTT.

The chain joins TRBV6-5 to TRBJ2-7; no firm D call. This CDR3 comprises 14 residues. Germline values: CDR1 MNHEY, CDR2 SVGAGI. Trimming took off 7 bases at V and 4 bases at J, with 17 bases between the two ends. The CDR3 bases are TGTGCCAGCAAGGCAGGTTCCAATTTTTACGAGCAGTACTTC. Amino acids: CASKAGSNFYEQYF.

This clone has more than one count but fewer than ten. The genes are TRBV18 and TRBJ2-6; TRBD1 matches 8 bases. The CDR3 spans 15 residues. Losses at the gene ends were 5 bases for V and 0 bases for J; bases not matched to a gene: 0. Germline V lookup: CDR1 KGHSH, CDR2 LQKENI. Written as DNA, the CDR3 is TGTGCCAGCTCAACAGGGGGCTCTGGGGCCAACGTCCTGACTTTC. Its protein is CASSTGGSGANVLTF.

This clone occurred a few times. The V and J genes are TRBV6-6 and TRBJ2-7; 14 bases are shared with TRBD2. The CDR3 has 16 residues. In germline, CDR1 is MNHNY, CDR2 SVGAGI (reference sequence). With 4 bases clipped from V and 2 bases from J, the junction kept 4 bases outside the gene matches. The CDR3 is CASSSGTSGGTYEQYF. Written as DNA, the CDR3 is TGTGCCAGCAGTTCGGGGACTAGCGGGGGTACCTACGAGCAGTACTTC.

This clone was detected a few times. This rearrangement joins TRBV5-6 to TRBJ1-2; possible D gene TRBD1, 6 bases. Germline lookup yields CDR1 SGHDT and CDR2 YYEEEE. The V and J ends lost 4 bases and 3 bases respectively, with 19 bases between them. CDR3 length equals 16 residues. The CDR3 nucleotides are TGTGCCAGCAGCCCCGGTGAAGGACAGTGGCACTATGGCTACACCTTC. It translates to CASSPGEGQWHYGYTF.

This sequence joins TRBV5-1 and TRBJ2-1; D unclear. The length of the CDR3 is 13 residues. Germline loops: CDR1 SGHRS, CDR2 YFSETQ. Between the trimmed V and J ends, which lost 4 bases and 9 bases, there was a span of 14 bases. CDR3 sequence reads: CASSLSRRTEQFF. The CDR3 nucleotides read TGCGCCAGCAGCCTTTCTAGGCGTACTGAGCAGTTCTTC.

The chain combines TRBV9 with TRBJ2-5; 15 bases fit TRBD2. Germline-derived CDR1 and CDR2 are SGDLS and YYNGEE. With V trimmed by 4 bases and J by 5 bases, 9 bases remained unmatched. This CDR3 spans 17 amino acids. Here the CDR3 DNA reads TGTGCCAGCAGCCCAACCGGGACTAGCGGGGGGATGGAGACCCAGTACTTC. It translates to CASSPTGTSGGMETQYF. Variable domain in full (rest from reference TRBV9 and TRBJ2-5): DSGVTQTPKHLITATGQRVTLRCSPRSGDLSVYWYQQSLDQGLQFLIQYYNGEERAKGNILERFSAQQFPDLHSELNLSSLELGDSALYFCASSPTGTSGGMETQYFGPGTRLLVL.

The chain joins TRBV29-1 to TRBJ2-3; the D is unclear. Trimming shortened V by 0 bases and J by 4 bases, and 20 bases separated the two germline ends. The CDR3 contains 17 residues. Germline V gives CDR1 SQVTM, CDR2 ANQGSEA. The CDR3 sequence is CSVEDPSQRYRPDTQYF. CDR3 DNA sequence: TGCAGCGTTGAAGATCCCTCCCAGCGTTATAGGCCAGATACGCAGTATTTT.

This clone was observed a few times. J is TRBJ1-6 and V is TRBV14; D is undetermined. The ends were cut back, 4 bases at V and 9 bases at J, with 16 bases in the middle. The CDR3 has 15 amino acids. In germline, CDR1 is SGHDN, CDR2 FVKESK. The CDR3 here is CASSPVYQPTSPLHF. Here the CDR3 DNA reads TGTGCCAGCAGCCCGGTCTACCAACCAACTTCACCCCTCCACTTT.